Listed below are T cell receptor beta chains from one sample, sequenced in a study of T cell responses to AZD1222 COVID-19 vaccine. Here immunoSEQ multiplex PCR was the method, and the copy in TCRdb shows in-frame clones only, minus some. The table lists approximately 100,000 clones, approximately 88% of them singletons, with approximately 22% in the top ten. The source material was peripheral blood, sampled on day 0 of AZD1222 vaccination. The receptors shown here come from an adult in good health. Both conserved end residues are part of each CDR3. Fields, in order: clone size, D gene, V gene, J gene, CDR3 protein, CDR3 DNA. The D gene is left open where the match is weak. Only some rows state a clone size, as once, few, many or a class for expanded clones.

-,-,TRBV19,TRBJ1-3,CASSTSGTGSGNTIYF,TGTGCCAGTAGTACCTCCGGGACGGGCTCTGGAAACACCATATATTTT
-,-,TRBV19,TRBJ1-3,CASSTRGGSGNTIYF,TGTGCCAGTAGCACTAGGGGCGGCTCTGGAAACACCATATATTTT
-,-,TRBV11-2,TRBJ2-2,CASSSNTGELFF,TGTGCCAGCAGCTCGAACACCGGGGAGCTGTTTTTT
once,-,TRBV6-5,TRBJ1-4,CASRTSWRDEKLFF,TGTGCCAGCAGGACGTCCTGGCGGGATGAAAAACTGTTTTTT
-,-,TRBV2,TRBJ1-2,CASSPLLYGYTF,TGTGCCAGCAGCCCTTTATTGTATGGCTACACCTTC
-,-,TRBV29-1,TRBJ1-1,CSVEDEGTGTEAFF,TGCAGCGTTGAAGATGAGGGAACGGGCACTGAAGCTTTCTTT
-,-,TRBV28,TRBJ1-2,CASSLPVTNYGYTF,TGTGCCAGCAGTTTACCCGTGACTAACTATGGCTACACCTTC
-,-,TRBV19,TRBJ2-7,CASSIDSVQGKNF,TGTGCCAGTAGTATAGATTCGGTCCAGGGGAAGAACTTC
-,-,TRBV12-5,TRBJ2-5,CASGGARETQYF,TGTGCTAGTGGGGGGGCCCGGGAGACCCAGTACTTC
-,-,TRBV20-1,TRBJ1-4,CSASLAATNEKLFF,TGCAGTGCTAGTCTCGCTGCAACTAATGAAAAACTGTTTTTT
-,-,TRBV15,TRBJ2-7,CATSRDSGVRGYEQYF,TGTGCCACCAGCAGAGACTCAGGGGTCAGGGGCTACGAGCAGTACTTC
-,-,TRBV2,TRBJ1-3,CASSRGVENTIYF,TGTGCCAGTTCCCGCGGGGTGGAGAACACCATATATTTT
-,-,TRBV10-1,TRBJ2-2,CASNGGTGELFF,TGCGCCAGCAACGGGGGCACCGGGGAGCTGTTTTTT
-,TRBD2,TRBV5-1,TRBJ2-2,CASSLGEGRITNTGELFF,TGCGCCAGCAGCTTGGGGGAGGGACGGATAACGAACACCGGGGAGCTGTTTTTT
once,-,TRBV10-3,TRBJ1-2,CAINSAAAGRTGYTF,TGTGCCATCAATTCGGCAGCGGCCGGGAGGACTGGCTACACCTTC
-,TRBD1,TRBV28,TRBJ1-2,CASSLGQGYGYTF,TGTGCCAGCAGTTTGGGACAGGGGTATGGCTACACCTTC
-,-,TRBV7-2,TRBJ2-1,CASSLSARVFF,TGTGCCAGCAGCTTGAGTGCTAGAGTGTTCTTC
-,TRBD1,TRBV4-3,TRBJ1-2,CASSHARTGGGGYTF,TGCGCCAGCAGCCACGCTCGGACAGGGGGGGGTGGCTACACCTTC
-,TRBD1,TRBV19,TRBJ1-1,CASTAIGQVATEAFF,TGTGCCAGTACCGCGATAGGACAGGTTGCCACTGAAGCTTTCTTT
-,TRBD1,TRBV19,TRBJ1-2,CASSTRQGRTSYGYTF,TGTGCCAGTAGTACCCGACAGGGCCGCACCAGCTATGGCTACACCTTC
-,TRBD2,TRBV30,TRBJ2-5,CAWKLAGKTQYF,TGTGCCTGGAAACTAGCGGGAAAGACCCAGTACTTC
-,-,TRBV28,TRBJ1-1,CASGFPPRASYTEAFF,TGTGCCAGCGGCTTTCCACCCCGGGCCAGCTACACTGAAGCTTTCTTT
-,TRBD2,TRBV24-1,TRBJ2-5,CATSDRRGGETQYF,TGTGCCACCAGTGATCGGCGGGGAGGGGAGACCCAGTACTTC
few,-,TRBV24-1,TRBJ1-2,CATSDFNYGYTF,TGTGCCACCAGTGATTTTAACTATGGCTACACCTTC
-,-,TRBV7-2,TRBJ1-1,CASSSSQGVFSEAFF,TGTGCCAGCAGCTCCTCACAGGGTGTATTCAGTGAAGCTTTCTTT
-,-,TRBV4-3,TRBJ2-7,CASSQGRVGEQYF,TGCGCCAGCAGCCAGGGCAGGGTCGGCGAGCAGTACTTC
-,TRBD1,TRBV19,TRBJ1-2,CASSIGQGARGYTF,TGTGCCAGTAGTATAGGACAGGGGGCGCGCGGCTACACCTTC
once,-,TRBV30,TRBJ1-3,CAWGALGSSGNTIYF,TGTGCCTGGGGGGCCTTGGGGTCCTCTGGAAACACCATATATTTT